The following is a T cell receptor (beta chain) sequence with its context. Its antigen is not identified. The sample is drawn from a study of shared clonotypes between healthy human individuals. On the study more broadly: A couple of women and a few men aged 18 to 49 served as donors.

CD45RO-negative CD8 cells positively selected for CCR7 made up the naive population, which excluded terminally differentiated effector memory CD45RA+ cells. Every one of the donors was a Caucasian adult that lived in Nashville, Tennessee. CDR1 KGHSH and CDR2 LQKENI come from the germline V gene. The CDR3 sequence is 16 residues long. V lost 3 bases to trimming and J lost 0 bases; unmatched junction nucleotides: 5. Study observations and caveats: Generally, naive subsets (rather than memory subsets) showed larger estimated richness.

Genomic DNA per cell subset filled all wells of several immunoSEQ plates. The assay was immunoSEQ multiplex PCR, and TCRdb's table has in-frame clones only and misses some. Altogether millions of clones are present, 90% to 95% being singletons, with the ten largest covering more than 1.5%. This clonotype was obtained from a man aged 18 to 35 in good health. Some clones in this sample may be carry-over from other donors' samples. The sample taken for sequencing was naive CD8+ T cells from PBMCs. This chain uses TRBV18 with TRBJ2-3; 8 bases map to TRBD1. Here the CDR3 reads CASSPSGGTSTDTQYF. CDR3 in DNA: TGTGCCAGCTCACCCTCAGGGGGCACTAGCACAGATACGCAGTATTTT. Filled out from reference TRBV18 and TRBJ2-3, the complete variable domain reads NAGVMQNPRHLVRRRGQEARLRCSPMKGHSHVYWYRQLPEEGLKFMVYLQKENIIDESGMPKERFSAEFPKEGPSILRIQQVVRGDSAAYFCASSPSGGTSTDTQYFGPGTRLTVL.